The 28 T cell receptor beta chains below were found in one sample sequenced in a study of CD4+ T cells in melanoma. Clones were read by immunoSEQ multiplex PCR, and TCRdb kept only the in-frame ones, dropping some. The sample includes approximately 14,000 clones, roughly 60% seen only once; the top ten take over 11%. Sequencing input: cells from a culture (not recorded whether cultured in vitro). These receptor sequences come from a human donor with melanoma.

This clone was observed a handful of times. The chain recombines TRBV29-1 with TRBJ2-5; the D gene is possibly TRBD2 (6 bases). Germline values: CDR1 SQVTM, CDR2 ANQGSEA. V was clipped by 4 bases and J by 1 base, with 13 bases between them. This CDR3 is 14 amino acids long. This CDR3 reads CSVGTMNFQETQYF. The DNA for the CDR3 is TGCAGCGTTGGGACTATGAACTTCCAAGAGACCCAGTACTTC.

The V call is TRBV6-5, the J call TRBJ2-1; no clear D. V was cut by 8 bases and J by 7 bases, with 18 bases left in between. Germline V lookup: CDR1 MNHEY, CDR2 SVGAGI. CDR3 length equals 14 residues. CDR3 protein: CASARPGGSNEQFF. The CDR3 DNA is TGTGCCAGCGCTCGACCGGGTGGGTCGAATGAGCAGTTCTTC.

This clone was seen only a few times. CDR3 sequence: CASSVASGLNTGELFF. In DNA, the CDR3 is TGTGCCAGCAGCGTAGCTTCAGGATTGAACACCGGGGAGCTGTTTTTT. The chain links TRBV9 to TRBJ2-2; D gene unclear. V lost 0 bases and J lost 1, with 10 bases in between. The CDR3 has 16 residues. Germline V gives CDR1 SGDLS, CDR2 YYNGEE.

J is TRBJ1-4 and V is TRBV18; the D is unclear. CDR3 length: 14 residues. Germline V CDR1 and CDR2: KGHSH, LQKENI. V was trimmed by 6 bases and J by 0 bases, leaving 8 bases between them. The CDR3: CASSQAATNEKLFF. The CDR3 bases are TGTGCCAGCTCCCAGGCGGCAACTAATGAAAAACTGTTTTTT. Using reference TRBV18 and TRBJ1-4 for the parts outside the CDR3, the full variable domain is NAGVMQNPRHLVRRRGQEARLRCSPMKGHSHVYWYRQLPEEGLKFMVYLQKENIIDESGMPKERFSAEFPKEGPSILRIQQVVRGDSAAYFCASSQAATNEKLFFGSGTQLSVL.

The genes are TRBV30 and TRBJ2-5; D call uncertain. Germline lookup yields CDR1 GTSNPN and CDR2 SVGIG (reference sequence). The CDR3 has 13 amino acids. Trimming removed 0 bases at V and 5 bases at J, with 10 bases between. CDR3 protein: CAWSVMMGETQYF. Here the CDR3 DNA reads TGTGCCTGGAGTGTAATGATGGGGGAGACCCAGTACTTC.

This clone was observed once. V and J are TRBV6-6 and TRBJ1-4; D may be TRBD1 (6 bases). The V end was cut by 5 bases, the J end by 6 bases, with 16 bases between. CDR1 is MNHNY, CDR2 SVGAGI, per germline (reference sequence). This CDR3 comprises 15 residues. The CDR3 spells CASSPSQGVYEKLFF. The CDR3 DNA is TGTGCCAGCAGTCCTTCACAGGGTGTCTATGAAAAACTGTTTTTT.

About this clone: The same CDR3 arises from other DNA sequences in this sample as well. V is TRBV19 and J is TRBJ2-5; D gene ambiguous. The CDR3 loop spans 14 amino acids. Germline CDR1 and CDR2: LNHDA and SQIVND (reference sequence). V was shortened by 1 base and J by 1 base, with 7 bases between the two germline ends. The CDR3 sequence is CASSIGPTQETQYF. In DNA form, the CDR3 reads TGTGCCAGTAGTATAGGGCCGACCCAAGAGACCCAGTACTTC.

The chain links TRBV15 to TRBJ2-1; perhaps D is TRBD1 or TRBD2 (6 bases each). Germline CDR1 reads LNHNV; CDR2 reads YYDKDF (reference sequence). This CDR3 is 14 amino acids long. The V and J ends lost 1 base and 9 bases respectively, with 13 bases between them. The CDR3 is CATSRGEQGGEQFF. The CDR3 DNA is TGTGCCACCAGCAGAGGCGAACAGGGAGGTGAGCAGTTCTTC.

The chain has TRBV6-6 and TRBJ1-2; possible D gene TRBD1, 6 bases. CDR3 size: 15 residues. The ends were cut back, 0 bases at V and 5 bases at J, with 13 bases in the middle. Germline V gene lookup returns CDR1 MNHNY and CDR2 SVGAGI (reference sequence). The CDR3: CASSYSIEQGYGYTF. The CDR3 DNA reads TGTGCCAGCAGTTACTCGATTGAACAGGGATATGGCTACACCTTC.

This chain links TRBV19 with TRBJ1-5; D call uncertain. The CDR3 loop spans 13 amino acids. Trimming removed 2 bases from V and 4 bases from J, with 6 bases in between. The germline V gene encodes CDR1 LNHDA and CDR2 SQIVND (reference sequence). CDR3 DNA: TGTGCCAGTAGTATAAGGAAGAATCAGCCCCAGCATTTT. Translating gives CASSIRKNQPQHF.

CDR3 amino acids: CASSVAYGGGRVTDTQYF. CDR3 nucleotides: TGTGCCAGCAGCGTAGCATATGGGGGAGGCAGGGTCACAGATACGCAGTATTTT. The chain uses TRBV9 and TRBJ2-3; D possibly corresponds to TRBD2 (6 bases). CDR3 length: 18 residues. Germline V gives CDR1 SGDLS, CDR2 YYNGEE. V was pared by 0 bases and J by 2 bases, with 19 bases between.

This clone occurred a few times. The chain combines TRBV18 with TRBJ2-7; the D gene could be TRBD1 or TRBD2 (5 bases each). The CDR3 consists of 15 residues. Germline V CDR1 and CDR2: KGHSH, LQKENI. The V end was cut by 2 bases, the J end by 0 bases, with 11 bases between. CDR3 DNA: TGTGCCAGCTCACCAAGGGCAGGGACCTCCTACGAGCAGTACTTC. This sequence encodes CASSPRAGTSYEQYF.

The chain combines TRBV7-6 with TRBJ1-5; TRBD1 agrees at 7 bases. Per germline, CDR1 SGHVS and CDR2 FNYEAQ. CDR3 length: 13 amino acids. The V gene end was trimmed by 5 bases and the J gene end by 4 bases; junction bases not matched to a gene: 2. In DNA, the CDR3 is TGTGCCAGCAGCACAGGGGTAAATCAGCCCCAGCATTTT. The encoded protein is CASSTGVNQPQHF. Full variable domain (remainder filled in from reference TRBV7-6 and TRBJ1-5): GAGVSQSPRYKVTKRGQDVALRCDPISGHVSLYWYRQALGQGPEFLTYFNYEAQQDKSGLPNDRFSAERPEGSISTLTIQRTEQRDSAMYRCASSTGVNQPQHFGDGTRLSIL.

V is TRBV5-1 and J is TRBJ2-2, with TRBD2 matching 10 bases. V shed 2 bases, J shed 6 bases, and the junction held 7 bases outside the gene matches. Germline V gene data show CDR1 as SGHRS and CDR2 as YFSETQ. The CDR3 is 16 amino acids. In nucleotides, the CDR3 is TGCGCCAGCAGCTTAAAGCGGGGGGGCGGCGCCGGGGAGCTGTTTTTT. It yields the protein CASSLKRGGGAGELFF.

Turning to this clone: A read error may account for a junction end that differs from germline. The chain recombines TRBV7-7 with TRBJ2-7, with D possibly matching TRBD1 (5 bases). The CDR3 is 14 amino acids. Germline V gene sequence: CDR1 SSHAT, CDR2 FNYEAQ (reference sequence). CDR3 bases: TGTGCTAGCAGCCCATTGGACATTACCGGCGAGCAGTACTTC. Amino acid sequence: CASSPLDITGEQYF. Complete variable domain (other parts from reference TRBV7-7 and TRBJ2-7): GAGVSQSPRYKVTKRGQDVTLRCDPISSHATLYWYQQALGQGPEFLTYFNYEAQPDKSGLPSDRFSAERPEGSISTLTIQRTEQRDSAMYRCASSPLDITGEQYFGPGTRLTVT.

This chain joins TRBV10-3 and TRBJ1-2; no clear D. CDR1 is ENHRY and CDR2 is SYGVKD in the germline V gene. V shed 2 bases and J shed 4 bases, with 14 bases lying between them. The CDR3 spans 15 residues. The CDR3 sequence: CAISEDVGSGYGYTF. The CDR3 region has the DNA TGTGCCATCAGTGAGGATGTGGGGAGTGGCTATGGCTACACCTTC.

The rearrangement links TRBV19 to TRBJ1-1, with a weak D call TRBD1 (5 bases). V lost 10 bases and J lost 10, with 16 bases in between. The germline V gene encodes CDR1 LNHDA and CDR2 SQIVND (reference sequence). The CDR3 length is 11 residues. CDR3 sequence: CAIGTVKGAFF. The CDR3 nucleotides read TGTGCCATTGGGACGGTCAAGGGAGCTTTCTTT. Full variable domain (rest looked up from reference TRBV19 and TRBJ1-1): DGGITQSPKYLFRKEGQNVTLSCEQNLNHDAMYWYRQDPGQGLRLIYYSQIVNDFQKGDIAEGYSVSREKKESFPLTVTSAQKNPTAFYLCAIGTVKGAFFGQGTRLTVV.

This sequence joins TRBV7-3 and TRBJ2-2; D unclear. V gave up 4 bases and J gave up 5 bases, with 8 bases separating them. CDR1 is SGHTA, CDR2 FQGTGA, per germline. This CDR3 has 13 residues. CDR3: CASSSIGTGELFF. Written as DNA, the CDR3 is TGTGCCAGCAGCTCCATCGGGACCGGGGAGCTGTTTTTT.

The rearrangement links TRBV6-6 to TRBJ1-4, with a weak D call TRBD1 (5 bases). Germline CDR1 reads MNHNY; CDR2 reads SVGAGI (reference sequence). Trimming took 0 bases from V and 4 from J, leaving 9 bases between them. This CDR3 spans 15 amino acids. CDR3 amino acids: CASSYSKGSNEKLFF. CDR3 nucleotides: TGTGCCAGCAGTTACTCGAAGGGGAGTAATGAAAAACTGTTTTTT.

This clone was observed once. A junction boundary mismatches the germline segment, possibly from a read error. The chain is built from TRBV5-1 and TRBJ2-5, with 7 bases fitting TRBD1. The germline gives CDR1 SGHRS, CDR2 YFSETQ. This CDR3 comprises 16 residues. The CDR3 here is CASSLGPTGLQETQYF. Here the CDR3 DNA reads TGCGCCAGCAGTTTGGGACCGACAGGGCTCCAAGAGACCCAGTACTTC.

This chain joins TRBV2 and TRBJ1-2; D unresolved. The V end was cut by 4 bases, the J end by 8 bases, with 14 bases between. Germline V gene sequence: CDR1 SNHLY, CDR2 FYNNEI. This CDR3 region has 13 residues. CDR3 coding DNA: TGTGCCAGCAGTGTTGGGCGAATACCCGGCTACACCTTC. Protein product: CASSVGRIPGYTF.

This rearrangement joins TRBV18 to TRBJ2-5; D gene unclear. The CDR3 covers 13 residues. Germline V gives CDR1 KGHSH, CDR2 LQKENI. V shed 6 bases and J shed 4 bases, with 12 bases lying between them. Written as DNA, the CDR3 is TGTGCCAGCTCCCGTGAGACCTTAGAGACCCAGTACTTC. Protein product: CASSRETLETQYF.

The chain carries TRBV2 and TRBJ2-2, with 12 nucleotides matching TRBD2. This CDR3 has 15 residues. The germline V gene has CDR1 SNHLY and CDR2 FYNNEI. Germline trimming cut 6 bases from V and 2 bases from J; bases unmatched to any gene: 1. In DNA form, the CDR3 reads TGTGCCAGCAGGACTAGCGGGGGAAACACCGGGGAGCTGTTTTTT. Translation gives CASRTSGGNTGELFF.

This chain joins TRBV7-2 and TRBJ2-5; no reliable D call. Germline CDR1 reads SGHTA; CDR2 reads FQGNSA. The ends were cut back, 3 bases at V and 5 bases at J, with 16 bases in the middle. The CDR3 has 15 residues. This chain's CDR3 is CASSFGTTVRETQYF. The CDR3 DNA reads as TGTGCCAGCAGCTTTGGCACCACGGTTCGGGAGACCCAGTACTTC.

The chain employs TRBV5-1 and TRBJ2-7, with 7 bases identical to TRBD1. In germline, CDR1 is SGHRS, CDR2 YFSETQ. This CDR3 spans 14 amino acids. The trim removed 3 bases at V and 0 bases at J, leaving 3 bases unmatched. In DNA, the CDR3 is TGCGCCAGCAGCTATCAGGGGGACTCCTACGAGCAGTACTTC. It codes for CASSYQGDSYEQYF. Combining the CDR3 with reference TRBV5-1 and TRBJ2-7 gives the whole variable domain KAGVTQTPRYLIKTRGQQVTLSCSPISGHRSVSWYQQTPGQGLQFLFEYFSETQRNKGNFPGRFSGRQFSNSRSEMNVSTLELGDSALYLCASSYQGDSYEQYFGPGTRLTVT.

Here the CDR3 reads CASGRTGGTEKLFF. The CDR3 nucleotides read TGTGCCAGCGGCAGGACAGGGGGGACTGAAAAACTGTTTTTT. This chain links TRBV7-8 with TRBJ1-4; the match to TRBD1 covers 10 bases. Germline-derived CDR1 and CDR2 are SGHVS and FQNEAQ. Germline trimming cut 8 bases from V and 7 bases from J; bases unmatched to any gene: 7. The CDR3 runs 14 residues.

This clone was detected a few times. The chain joins TRBV7-6 to TRBJ2-1, with D tentatively TRBD2 (6 bases). The CDR3 length is 13 residues. Trimming shortened V by 8 bases and J by 5 bases, and 13 bases separated the two germline ends. Germline V CDR1 and CDR2: SGHVS, FNYEAQ. This chain's CDR3 is CASQAGDNNEQFF. DNA for the CDR3: TGTGCCAGCCAAGCGGGCGACAACAATGAGCAGTTCTTC.

A few counts support this clone. The chain links TRBV18 to TRBJ2-5; the D is unclear. Trimming took 2 bases from V and 2 from J, leaving 9 bases between them. Germline CDR1 is KGHSH and CDR2 is LQKENI. This CDR3 is 14 amino acids long. CDR3 in DNA: TGTGCCAGCTCACCATCACACTCACAAGAGACCCAGTACTTC. This codes for CASSPSHSQETQYF.